These 12 T cell receptor beta chains were sequenced from one sample in a study of OX40 agonist ivuxolimab in advanced cancers. Measured with immunoSEQ multiplex PCR; TCRdb has only the in-frame clones, and not every one. The data show around 64,000 clones, 80% seen once. The sample was CD4+ or CD8+ T cells sorted from blood, taken in a trial of the OX40 agonist ivuxolimab. These receptor sequences come from an adult with an advanced solid tumor such as melanoma, head and neck, liver or kidney cancer.

This clone occurred a few times. The chain employs TRBV5-6 and TRBJ1-2; TRBD1 agrees at 7 bases. Trimming removed 1 base from V and 7 bases from J; junction bases left unmatched: 10. The CDR3 is 15 amino acids. Germline V lookup: CDR1 SGHDT, CDR2 YYEEEE. This CDR3 reads CASSLYIRGSGGYTF. DNA of the CDR3: TGTGCCAGCAGCTTGTATATCAGGGGGTCGGGTGGCTACACCTTC.

J is TRBJ2-7 and V is TRBV5-6; 11 bases fit TRBD2. Losses at the gene ends were 0 bases for V and 12 bases for J; bases not matched to a gene: 17. CDR1 and CDR2 from the germline V gene are SGHDT and YYEEEE. The length of the CDR3 is 17 residues. The CDR3 is CASSLVGAPGLAAPPYF. The CDR3 DNA reads as TGTGCCAGCAGCTTGGTGGGGGCCCCGGGACTAGCGGCCCCACCGTACTTC.

The chain is built from TRBV14 and TRBJ1-5; D remains unclear. This CDR3 is 13 amino acids long. V was clipped by 0 bases and J by 5 bases, with 5 bases between them. CDR1 and CDR2 (germline): SGHDN, FVKESK. The CDR3 region has the DNA TGTGCCAGCAGCCAAGATCTCGATCAGCCCCAGCATTTT. This gives the protein CASSQDLDQPQHF.

Only a few counts were recorded for this clone. V is TRBV5-1 and J is TRBJ1-5, with D possibly matching TRBD1 (5 bases). This CDR3 region has 14 residues. V lost 0 bases and J 4 bases, leaving 8 bases between the germline ends. Germline V gene sequence: CDR1 SGHRS, CDR2 YFSETQ. CDR3 sequence (DNA): TGCGCCAGCAGCTTGGGAGGGGCGAATCAGCCCCAGCATTTT. It translates to CASSLGGANQPQHF.

This rearrangement joins TRBV27 to TRBJ1-1, with D uncertain. Trimming shortened V by 6 bases and J by 3 bases, and 17 bases separated the two germline ends. This CDR3 comprises 15 residues. Germline CDR1 MNHEY, CDR2 SMNVEV (reference sequence). The CDR3 DNA is TGTGCCAGCAGCCCCCCCCGGGGTCGGTACACTGAAGCTTTCTTT. Translated, it gives CASSPPRGRYTEAFF.

V and J are TRBV6-1 and TRBJ2-1; 9 bases are a match to TRBD2. The CDR3 runs 17 residues. Losses at the gene ends were 2 bases for V and 0 bases for J; bases not matched to a gene: 5. Germline CDR1 reads MNHNS; CDR2 reads SASEGT. The chain's CDR3 is CASSERASGVSYNEQFF. The CDR3 DNA follows: TGTGCCAGCAGTGAAAGGGCTAGCGGGGTCTCCTACAATGAGCAGTTCTTC.

The genes are TRBV11-3 and TRBJ1-4; TRBD1 is a possible D gene (5 bases). Germline assignment: CDR1 SGHNT and CDR2 YENEEA. CDR3 length: 12 amino acids. V lost 10 bases, J lost 8 bases, and 14 bases lay in between. This chain's CDR3 is CATWTIGEKLFF. The CDR3 DNA follows: TGTGCCACCTGGACAATTGGCGAAAAACTGTTTTTT.

Within the sample, this clone is medium-sized. For the CDR3, the DNA is TGTGCCAGCAGCTTAGAATTAGCCTCCGAGCAGTACTTC. Amino acids: CASSLELASEQYF. The rearrangement uses TRBV11-3 and TRBJ2-7, with D unresolved. CDR3 length: 13 amino acids. Germline values: CDR1 SGHNT, CDR2 YENEEA. Trimming removed 0 bases from V and 6 bases from J, with 9 bases in between.

The V and J genes are TRBV6-5 and TRBJ1-2, with D perhaps matching TRBD1 (5 bases). The V and J ends lost 10 bases and 4 bases respectively, with 19 bases between them. Germline-derived CDR1 and CDR2 are MNHEY and SVGAGI. The CDR3 sequence is 14 residues long. This chain's CDR3 is CATLPEGNGYGYTF. CDR3 bases: TGTGCCACCCTCCCGGAGGGGAATGGCTATGGCTACACCTTC.

This rearrangement joins TRBV9 to TRBJ1-1; tentative D call: TRBD1 (5 bases). V was clipped by 3 bases and J by 5 bases, with 14 bases between them. This CDR3 has 14 amino acids. Germline-derived CDR1 and CDR2 are SGDLS and YYNGEE. The CDR3 DNA is TGTGCCAGCAGCGCCGCGGGGGTTGGGACTGAAGCTTTCTTT. Translating it yields CASSAAGVGTEAFF.

V is TRBV19 and J is TRBJ1-1; D gene unclear. Between the trimmed V and J ends, which lost 5 bases and 5 bases, there was a span of 15 bases. CDR1 LNHDA and CDR2 SQIVND come from the germline V gene (reference sequence). The length of the CDR3 is 14 residues. CDR3 sequence: CASSPRRIGTEAFF. For the CDR3, the DNA is TGTGCCAGTAGTCCACGACGGATTGGGACTGAAGCTTTCTTT.

The V call is TRBV11-2, the J call TRBJ1-5; the match to TRBD1 covers 8 bases. V lost 5 bases to trimming and J lost 2 bases; unmatched junction nucleotides: 5. The CDR3 has 15 amino acids. Germline CDR1 reads SGHAT; CDR2 reads FQNNGV. The CDR3 reads CASSPSTGGNQPQHF. CDR3 coding DNA: TGTGCCAGCAGCCCCTCGACAGGGGGCAATCAGCCCCAGCATTTT. Full variable domain (outside the CDR3, taken from reference TRBV11-2 and TRBJ1-5): EAGVAQSPRYKIIEKRQSVAFWCNPISGHATLYWYQQILGQGPKLLIQFQNNGVVDDSQLPKDRFSAERLKGVDSTLKIQPAKLEDSAVYLCASSPSTGGNQPQHFGDGTRLSIL.